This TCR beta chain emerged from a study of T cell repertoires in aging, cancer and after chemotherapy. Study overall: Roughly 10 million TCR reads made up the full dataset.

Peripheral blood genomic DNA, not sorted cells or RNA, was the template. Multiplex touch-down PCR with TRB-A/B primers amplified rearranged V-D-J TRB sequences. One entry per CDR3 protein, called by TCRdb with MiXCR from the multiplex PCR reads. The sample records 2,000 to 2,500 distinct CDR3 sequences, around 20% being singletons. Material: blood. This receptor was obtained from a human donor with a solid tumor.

As DNA, the CDR3 is TGTGCCTGGGAGAGGGGATTGAACACTGAAGCTTTCTTT. It translates to CAWERGLNTEAFF. This rearrangement joins TRBV30 to TRBJ1-1; perhaps TRBD1 as D (5 bases). Germline lookup yields CDR1 GTSNPN and CDR2 SVGIG (reference sequence). CDR3 length: 13 amino acids. Trimming cost V 5 bases and J 0 bases, with 10 bases left between them.